These 4 T cell receptor beta chains were all obtained from the same sample, sequenced in a study of regulatory T cells in long-lasting Graves disease. The time point denotes: newly diagnosed GD, antithyroid drugs for less than 3 months. RNA extracted from PBMCs served as the sequencing template. Building the TCR beta libraries relied on iRepertoire HTBI primers, and CDR3 regions underwent Arm-PCR. Each CDR3 protein is one row after TCRdb ran MiXCR on the multiplex PCR reads. The sample lists roughly 500,000 distinct CDR3 sequences; approximately 13% were seen once. Separately, the same data were catalogued under a study of T cells in Graves' hyperthyroidism and ophthalmopathy.

The sequenced sample was peripheral blood mononuclear cells (PBMCs), obtained at new diagnosis, from a patient treated with antithyroid drugs. Source of these receptors: a man aged 25 to 45 with Graves disease.

This clonotype was detected ten times or more. This sequence joins TRBV5-1 and TRBJ1-1; 12 bases agree with TRBD1. Germline-derived CDR1 and CDR2 are SGHRS and YFSETQ. This CDR3 comprises 17 residues. The J segment lost 0 bases and the V segment lost 0 bases, leaving 3 bases of the junction unmatched. CDR3 sequence (DNA): TGCGCCAGCAGCTTGGAAGGGACAGGGGGCCTGAACACTGAAGCTTTCTTT. This codes for CASSLEGTGGLNTEAFF.

This clonotype was counted between two and nine times. J is TRBJ2-1 and V is TRBV11-1, with 10 positions matching TRBD2. The CDR3 has 16 amino acids. Germline CDR1 is SGHAT and CDR2 is FQDESV (reference sequence). Trimming at V came to 1 base and at J to 11 bases, leaving 11 bases not matched to a gene. In nucleotides, the CDR3 is TGTGCCAGCAGCTTAGGTCTAGCGGGAGTCCCAAGCAAGCAGTTCTTC. Its protein is CASSLGLAGVPSKQFF.

The gene calls are TRBV6-5 and TRBJ1-5; TRBD1 matches 7 bases. The germline CDR1 and CDR2 sequences are MNHEY and SVGAGI. The CDR3 totals 19 residues. Trimming took 0 bases from V and 8 from J; bases not matched to a gene: 19. The CDR3 nucleotides are TGTGCCAGCAGTTACTCGCCCCGGGACAGATTCACGCCTGGAGAGCCCCAGCATTTT. Translating gives CASSYSPRDRFTPGEPQHF.

This clonotype appeared a few times. The chain recombines TRBV7-3 with TRBJ2-3, with TRBD2 matching 9 bases. The CDR3 is 16 residues long. The V gene's germline CDR1 is SGHTA and CDR2 FQGTGA. Trimming at V came to 1 base and at J to 5 bases, leaving 7 bases not matched to a gene. Here the CDR3 reads CASSLSGREGVDTQYF. CDR3 nucleotide sequence: TGTGCCAGCAGCTTAAGCGGGCGGGAGGGGGTAGATACGCAGTATTTT. Based on the CDR3 plus reference TRBV7-3 and TRBJ2-3, the full variable domain is GAGVSQTPSNKVTEKGKYVELRCDPISGHTALYWYRQSLGQGPEFLIYFQGTGAADDSGLPNDRFFAVRPEGSVSTLKIQRTERGDSAVYLCASSLSGREGVDTQYFGPGTRLTVL.